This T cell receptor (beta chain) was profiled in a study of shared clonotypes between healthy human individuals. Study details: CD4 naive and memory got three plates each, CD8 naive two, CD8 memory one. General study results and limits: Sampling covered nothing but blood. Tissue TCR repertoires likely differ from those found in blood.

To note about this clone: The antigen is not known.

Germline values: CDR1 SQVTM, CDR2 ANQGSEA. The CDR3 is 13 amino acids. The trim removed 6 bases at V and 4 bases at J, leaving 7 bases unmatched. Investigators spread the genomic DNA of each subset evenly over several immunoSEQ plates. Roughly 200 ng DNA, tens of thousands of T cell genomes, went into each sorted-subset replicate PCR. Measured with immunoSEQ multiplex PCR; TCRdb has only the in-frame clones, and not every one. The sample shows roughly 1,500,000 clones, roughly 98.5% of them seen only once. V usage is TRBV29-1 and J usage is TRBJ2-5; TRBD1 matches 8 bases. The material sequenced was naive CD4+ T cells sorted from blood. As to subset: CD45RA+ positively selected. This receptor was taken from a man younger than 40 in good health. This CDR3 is CSVYTGGRETQYF. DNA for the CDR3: TGCAGCGTCTATACAGGGGGTCGAGAGACCCAGTACTTC.